Included here is one T cell receptor beta chain sequence, with context. The sample comes from a study of shared clonotypes between healthy human individuals. Assay used: immunoSEQ multiplex PCR; TCRdb lists only in-frame clones, some missing. The repertoire holds over a million clones, with 75% to 80% as singletons. Sequencing was carried out using memory CD4+ T cells from PBMCs. Subset: CD45RA-negative fraction. This TCR came from a man younger than 35 in good health. Some clones in this sample may be carry-over from other donors' samples.

CDR3 sequence: CASRNRDRVQETQYF. The CDR3 DNA follows: TGTGCCAGCAGGAACCGGGACAGGGTCCAAGAGACCCAGTACTTC. The rearrangement joins TRBV2 to TRBJ2-5, with 9 bases fitting TRBD1. Unmatched junction bases numbered 6, after V lost 6 bases and J lost 1 base. Germline loops: CDR1 SNHLY, CDR2 FYNNEI. The CDR3 is made up of 15 amino acids.